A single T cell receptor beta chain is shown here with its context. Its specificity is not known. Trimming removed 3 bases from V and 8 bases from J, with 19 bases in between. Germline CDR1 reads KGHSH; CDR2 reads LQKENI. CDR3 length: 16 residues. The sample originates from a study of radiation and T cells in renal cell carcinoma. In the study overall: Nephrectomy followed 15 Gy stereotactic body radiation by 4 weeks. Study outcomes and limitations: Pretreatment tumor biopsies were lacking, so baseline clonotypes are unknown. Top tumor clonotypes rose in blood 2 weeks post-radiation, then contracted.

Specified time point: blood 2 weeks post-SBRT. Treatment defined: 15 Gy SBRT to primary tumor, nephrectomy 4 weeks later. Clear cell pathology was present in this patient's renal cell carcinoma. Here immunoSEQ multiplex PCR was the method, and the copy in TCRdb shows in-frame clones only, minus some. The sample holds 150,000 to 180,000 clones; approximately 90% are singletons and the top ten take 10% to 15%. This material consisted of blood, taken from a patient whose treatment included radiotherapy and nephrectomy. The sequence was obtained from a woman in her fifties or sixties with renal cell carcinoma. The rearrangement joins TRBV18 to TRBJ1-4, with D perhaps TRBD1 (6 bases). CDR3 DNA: TGTGCCAGCTCACCCCAGGGGTCAGGTGTTGAGGAAAAACTGTTTTTT. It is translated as CASSPQGSGVEEKLFF.